These 22 T cell receptor beta chains were sequenced from one sample in a study of breast tumors, draining lymph nodes, adjacent tissues. Axillary draining lymph nodes of breast cancer patients supplied the node samples. TCRdb reanalysed the multiplex PCR reads using MiXCR and keeps one entry per CDR3 protein. The sample shows around 120,000 distinct CDR3 sequences, 15% to 20% of them seen only once. Sequencing input: axillary lymph node tissue. Every receptor here comes from a female donor with breast cancer. Some clones in this sample may be carry-over from other donors' samples.

There are many counts of this clonotype. The rearrangement links TRBV7-9 to TRBJ2-1, with a weak D call TRBD1 (5 bases). The CDR3 covers 12 residues. Deletions cut 5 bases from V and 8 bases from J, with 10 bases between. CDR1 is SEHNR and CDR2 is FQNEAQ in the germline V gene (reference sequence). This CDR3 reads CASSGQGDEQFF. As DNA, the CDR3 is TGTGCCAGCAGCGGCCAAGGGGATGAGCAGTTCTTC. The full variable domain, its missing parts supplied by reference TRBV7-9 and TRBJ2-1, is DTGVSQNPRHKITKRGQNVTFRCDPISEHNRLYWYRQTLGQGPEFLTYFQNEAQLEKSRLLSDRFSAERPKGSFSTLEIQRTEQGDSAMYLCASSGQGDEQFFGPGTRLTVL.

In this sample, this clonotype turned up many times. The chain couples TRBV20-1 to TRBJ1-3, with TRBD1 matching over 10 bases. V was clipped by 4 bases and J by 3 bases; unmatched bases: 3. CDR1 DFQATT and CDR2 SNEGSKA come from the germline V gene (reference sequence). The CDR3 is 14 amino acids. The CDR3 spells CSAIGTGVGNTIYF. The CDR3 DNA is TGCAGTGCTATAGGGACAGGGGTTGGAAACACCATATATTTT.

This clonotype was detected ten times or more. V is TRBV6-2 or TRBV6-3 and J is TRBJ2-5; D is unresolved. This CDR3 spans 14 amino acids. Germline loops: CDR1 MNHEY, CDR2 SVGEGT. V was pared by 6 bases and J by 7 bases, with 18 bases between. The CDR3 loop reads CASSRISWSRTQYF. CDR3 nucleotide sequence: TGTGCCAGCAGCCGGATAAGCTGGTCTAGGACCCAGTACTTC.

This clonotype was found a few times. No DNA is shown, since the ends of the CDR3 on it are uncertain; the CDR3 is the one TCRdb lists. The genes are TRBV27 and TRBJ1-5. The germline V gene encodes CDR1 MNHEY and CDR2 SMNVEV (reference sequence). The CDR3 length equals 16 residues, ends included. The CDR3 spells CASSLFFGGEGQPQHF.

The chain combines TRBV6-5 with TRBJ2-1; the match to TRBD2 covers 15 bases. This CDR3 is 13 amino acids long. CDR1 and CDR2 (germline): MNHEY, SVGAGI. Trimming at V came to 8 bases and at J to 9 bases, leaving 2 bases not matched to a gene. Here the CDR3 reads CASGLAGGTEQFF. The CDR3 DNA is TGTGCCAGCGGACTAGCGGGAGGGACTGAGCAGTTCTTC.

The table lists this clonotype with many counts. The chain employs TRBV10-3 and TRBJ2-1; weak D call: TRBD1 (6 bases). The V end was cut by 0 bases, the J end by 6 bases, with 15 bases between. The CDR3 totals 16 residues. CDR1 is ENHRY and CDR2 is SYGVKD in the germline V gene. CDR3 sequence: CAISESVSGQLNEQFF. CDR3 DNA: TGTGCCATCAGTGAGTCAGTATCAGGACAGCTCAATGAGCAGTTCTTC.

In this sample, this clonotype turned up many times. The chain uses TRBV5-1 and TRBJ2-3; D is possibly TRBD1 (5 bases). The V end was cut by 6 bases, the J end by 3 bases, with 14 bases between. CDR1 is SGHRS and CDR2 is YFSETQ in the germline V gene. The length of the CDR3 is 14 residues. The CDR3 loop reads CASTQGVGTDTQYF. The DNA of the CDR3 is TGCGCCAGCACGCAAGGGGTTGGGACAGATACGCAGTATTTT. The whole variable domain, remainder taken from reference TRBV5-1 and TRBJ2-3, is KAGVTQTPRYLIKTRGQQVTLSCSPISGHRSVSWYQQTPGQGLQFLFEYFSETQRNKGNFPGRFSGRQFSNSRSEMNVSTLELGDSALYLCASTQGVGTDTQYFGPGTRLTVL.

Many counts were recorded for this clonotype. The rearrangement uses TRBV5-6 and TRBJ1-6; the match to TRBD1 covers 10 bases. This CDR3 contains 14 residues. Losses at the gene ends were 4 bases for V and 10 bases for J; bases not matched to a gene: 5. The V gene's germline CDR1 is SGHDT and CDR2 YYEEEE. CDR3: CASSQDRGQSPLHF. Written as DNA, the CDR3 is TGTGCCAGCAGCCAAGACAGGGGGCAGTCACCCCTCCACTTT.

The chain joins TRBV9 to TRBJ2-1; 9 bases are a match to TRBD1. The CDR3 contains 15 residues. Losses at the gene ends were 0 bases for V and 11 bases for J; bases not matched to a gene: 9. Germline assignment: CDR1 SGDLS and CDR2 YYNGEE. CDR3: CASSVAGQGTDKQFF. The CDR3 coding sequence is TGTGCCAGCAGCGTAGCTGGACAGGGGACGGATAAGCAGTTCTTC.

This clonotype came up many times. The V call is TRBV6-5, the J call TRBJ2-1, with TRBD2 matching over 8 bases. The CDR3 covers 14 residues. Trimming took 7 bases from V and 4 from J; bases not matched to a gene: 6. The germline CDR1 and CDR2 sequences are MNHEY and SVGAGI. The CDR3 sequence: CASTLSGEYNEQFF. The CDR3 region has the DNA TGTGCCAGCACCCTTAGCGGGGAGTACAATGAGCAGTTCTTC.

A remark on this clonotype: A read error is possible here, since a much larger clone lies one base away. The chain joins TRBV20-1 to TRBJ2-2; tentative D call: TRBD1 (6 bases). The CDR3 has 14 residues. Germline CDR1 reads DFQATT; CDR2 reads SNEGSKA (reference sequence). The V and J ends lost 8 bases and 4 bases respectively, with 17 bases between them. The chain's CDR3 is CSIRDNRGTGELFF. Written as DNA, the CDR3 is TGCAGTATCCGGGACAACCGGGGCACCGGGGAGCTGTTTTTT.

This chain links TRBV11-2 with TRBJ1-5; D remains ambiguous. V lost 0 bases to trimming and J lost 6 bases, with 12 bases between them. The CDR3 extends over 15 amino acids. Germline CDR1 is SGHAT and CDR2 is FQNNGV. This chain's CDR3 is CASSLDGRGIQPQHF. The CDR3 DNA sequence: TGTGCCAGCAGCTTAGATGGACGGGGAATTCAGCCCCAGCATTTT.

This clonotype came up many times. The chain links TRBV5-6 to TRBJ1-2, with D uncertain. The CDR3 spans 14 residues. V was trimmed by 1 base and J by 3 bases, leaving 10 bases between them. Germline V gene lookup returns CDR1 SGHDT and CDR2 YYEEEE. CDR3 DNA: TGTGCCAGCAGCTTGAACGGGGTAGACTATGGCTACACCTTC. It translates to CASSLNGVDYGYTF. The full variable domain, its missing parts supplied by reference TRBV5-6 and TRBJ1-2, is DAGVTQSPTHLIKTRGQQVTLRCSPKSGHDTVSWYQQALGQGPQFIFQYYEEEERQRGNFPDRFSGHQFPNYSSELNVNALLLGDSALYLCASSLNGVDYGYTFGSGTRLTVV.

Of note for this clonotype: This could be a read error, since a much larger clone is one nucleotide away. CDR3 sequence: CASRGSGPTNEQFF. For the CDR3, the DNA is TGTGCCAGCAGGGGTAGCGGGCCCACCAATGAGCAGTTCTTC. The chain recombines TRBV6-1 with TRBJ2-1; TRBD2 agrees at 7 bases. Germline assignment: CDR1 MNHNS and CDR2 SASEGT. There are 14 residues in the CDR3. After removal of 6 bases from V and 6 bases from J, the junction contained 8 bases not matched to a gene.

This clonotype was counted ten times or more. The chain is built from TRBV12-3 or TRBV12-4 and TRBJ2-5, with 13 bases that match TRBD2. The CDR3 loop spans 18 amino acids. The V segment lost 5 bases and the J segment 2 bases; nucleotides outside the gene matches: 11. CDR3 sequence: CASSPRTSGSYNQETQYF. The CDR3 coding sequence is TGTGCCAGCAGTCCTCGGACTAGCGGGAGCTATAATCAAGAGACCCAGTACTTC.

Details on this clonotype: A much bigger clone sits one base away, suggesting this may be a read error. The gene calls are TRBV28 and TRBJ1-6, with 9 nucleotides matching TRBD1. The junction had 10 bases not matched to a gene; V was cut back by 6 bases and J by 7 bases. The CDR3 sequence is 16 residues long. Germline-derived CDR1 and CDR2 are MDHEN and SYDVKM. This CDR3 is CASRDAGTGHNSPLHF. The CDR3 nucleotides are TGTGCCAGCAGGGATGCCGGGACAGGGCACAATTCACCCCTCCACTTT.

As for this clonotype: A clone one base away is much larger, so this may be a read error. V gene TRBV6-1 combines with J gene TRBJ2-7; TRBD1 agrees at 7 bases. Germline CDR1 and CDR2: MNHNS and SASEGT. The CDR3 totals 16 residues. CDR3 loop: CACSDPDRALPYEQYF. CDR3 sequence (DNA): TGTGCCTGCAGTGATCCCGACAGGGCCCTACCCTACGAGCAGTACTTC.

This clonotype was detected many times. V gene TRBV10-3 combines with J gene TRBJ2-3, with D tentatively TRBD1 (5 bases). Germline loops: CDR1 ENHRY, CDR2 SYGVKD. V lost 4 bases, J lost 0 bases, and 11 bases lay in between. The CDR3 has 15 residues. Here the CDR3 reads CAISVAGPSTDTQYF. As DNA, the CDR3 is TGTGCCATCAGTGTTGCAGGGCCCAGCACAGATACGCAGTATTTT.

Notes on this clonotype: A much larger clone lies one base from this, so it may be a read error. The rearrangement links TRBV3-1 to TRBJ2-7; D could derive from TRBD1 or TRBD2 (5 bases each). This CDR3 has 13 amino acids. The germline CDR1 and CDR2 sequences are LGHDT and YNNKEL (reference sequence). The CDR3 reads CASSQGGRGERYF. The CDR3 nucleotides read TGTGCCAGCAGCCAAGGGGGTCGGGGCGAGCGGTACTTC.

There are many counts of this clonotype. The chain is built from TRBV5-8 and TRBJ2-5, with TRBD1 as a possible D gene (6 bases). Trimming took off 4 bases at V and 2 bases at J, with 12 bases between the two ends. Germline CDR1 SGHTS, CDR2 YDEGEE. CDR3 length: 14 residues. CDR3 in DNA: TGTGCCAGCAGCCCCGGACAGTTACAAGAGACCCAGTACTTC. This sequence encodes CASSPGQLQETQYF. Full variable domain (outside the CDR3, taken from reference TRBV5-8 and TRBJ2-5): EAGVTQSPTHLIKTRGQQATLRCSPISGHTSVYWYQQALGLGLQFLLWYDEGEERNRGNFPPRFSGRQFPNYSSELNVNALELEDSALYLCASSPGQLQETQYFGPGTRLLVL.

Only a few counts were recorded for this clonotype. The chain joins TRBV3-1 to TRBJ2-7; the match to TRBD2 covers 8 bases. The CDR3 consists of 15 residues. Unmatched junction bases numbered 5, after V lost 0 bases and J lost 4 bases. Germline CDR1 and CDR2: LGHDT and YNNKEL (reference sequence). The CDR3 loop reads CASSQEPTGGYEQYF. The CDR3 DNA reads as TGTGCCAGCAGCCAAGAACCAACGGGAGGGTACGAGCAGTACTTC.

This clonotype was seen repeatedly, ten times or more. The rearrangement uses TRBV7-9 and TRBJ2-7; no clear D. Germline CDR1 reads SEHNR; CDR2 reads FQNEAQ (reference sequence). V was trimmed by 0 bases and J by 3 bases, leaving 9 bases between them. This CDR3 is built from 14 residues. CDR3 coding DNA: TGTGCCAGCAGCTTAGCAGGGTTTCTCTACGAGCAGTACTTC. Translated, it gives CASSLAGFLYEQYF.